The 29 T cell receptor beta chains reported below all come from one sample, sequenced in a study of OX40 agonist ivuxolimab in advanced cancers. The repertoire was sequenced with immunoSEQ multiplex PCR; TCRdb's copy has only in-frame clones and lacks some. The table has roughly 63,000 clones, around 86% seen once. The source was CD4+ or CD8+ T cells sorted from blood, collected in a trial of the OX40 agonist ivuxolimab. The origin of the receptors is an adult with an advanced solid tumor such as melanoma, head and neck, liver or kidney cancer.

The V and J genes are TRBV6-5 and TRBJ1-1; 8 bases fit TRBD1. Germline-derived CDR1 and CDR2 are MNHEY and SVGAGI. The junction had 5 bases not matched to a gene; V was cut back by 4 bases and J by 1 base. The CDR3 runs to 15 residues. Here the CDR3 DNA reads TGTGCCAGCAGTTCTCAGGGGGCCACGAACACTGAAGCTTTCTTT. Amino acid sequence: CASSSQGATNTEAFF.

The V gene is TRBV5-8, the J gene TRBJ2-5, with unresolved D. Trimming stripped 3 bases from V and 2 bases from J, with 2 bases between. The CDR3 is 11 residues long. CDR1 and CDR2 from the germline V gene are SGHTS and YDEGEE. The CDR3 spells CASSWQETQYF. The DNA of the CDR3 is TGTGCCAGCAGCTGGCAAGAGACCCAGTACTTC.

The J gene is TRBJ2-2, the V gene TRBV11-2, with D maybe TRBD1 (6 bases). V was shortened by 5 bases and J by 4 bases, with 23 bases between the two germline ends. The CDR3 runs to 18 residues. Germline-derived CDR1 and CDR2 are SGHAT and FQNNGV. CDR3 sequence reads: CASSGRVGRGGSTGELFF. The CDR3 bases are TGTGCCAGCAGCGGAAGAGTGGGCAGGGGCGGTAGCACCGGGGAGCTGTTTTTT.

The chain carries TRBV5-5 and TRBJ1-4; D gene uncertain. CDR3 length: 14 amino acids. V lost 4 bases and J 5 bases, leaving 12 bases between the germline ends. The germline gives CDR1 SGHKS, CDR2 YYEKEE (reference sequence). The CDR3 DNA is TGTGCCAGCAGCGGGTTGGACGGAAATGAAAAACTGTTTTTT. The encoded protein is CASSGLDGNEKLFF.

The J gene is TRBJ1-6, the V gene TRBV9; tentatively, D is TRBD1 (6 bases). The V gene's germline CDR1 is SGDLS and CDR2 YYNGEE. CDR3 length: 21 residues. The V end lost 5 bases, the J end lost 0 bases, and 27 bases lay between the germline ends. CDR3 loop: CASREPRGQGTGSSYNSPLHF. The CDR3 DNA sequence: TGTGCCAGCAGAGAACCCCGCGGGCAGGGGACCGGAAGCTCCTATAATTCACCCCTCCACTTT.

The chain couples TRBV29-1 to TRBJ1-4, with D tentatively TRBD1 (5 bases). CDR3 length: 13 residues. Per the germline V gene, CDR1 is SQVTM and CDR2 is ANQGSEA. Trimming removed 4 bases from V and 7 bases from J, with 13 bases in between. CDR3 sequence (DNA): TGCAGCGTTGGGGTAGGGGCGAGTGAAAAACTGTTTTTT. This codes for CSVGVGASEKLFF.

The chain recombines TRBV14 with TRBJ1-3; 9 nucleotides align to TRBD1. The CDR3 contains 15 residues. V shed 4 bases and J 4 bases; nucleotides not matched to a gene: 5. Germline assignment: CDR1 SGHDN and CDR2 FVKESK. CDR3 sequence: CASSPGDRVGNTIYF. In DNA form, the CDR3 reads TGTGCCAGCAGCCCTGGGGACAGGGTCGGAAACACCATATATTTT.

This clone has just one count. The rearrangement links TRBV7-2 to TRBJ2-7; 8 bases are a match to TRBD1. V shed 7 bases, J shed 2 bases, and the junction held 7 bases outside the gene matches. The CDR3 length is 14 residues. Germline V gene data show CDR1 as SGHTA and CDR2 as FQGNSA. The CDR3 sequence: CASTPDRGPYEQYF. The CDR3 DNA follows: TGTGCCAGCACCCCCGACAGGGGTCCCTACGAGCAGTACTTC.

This clone was seen many times. The chain links TRBV2 to TRBJ2-7; D uncertain. This CDR3 contains 12 residues. Per the germline V gene, CDR1 is SNHLY and CDR2 is FYNNEI. Trimming shortened V by 3 bases and J by 3 bases, and 6 bases separated the two germline ends. CDR3 amino acids: CASSDGVYEQYF. CDR3 DNA sequence: TGTGCCAGCAGTGATGGGGTCTACGAGCAGTACTTC. Filled out from reference TRBV2 and TRBJ2-7, the complete variable domain reads EPEVTQTPSHQVTQMGQEVILRCVPISNHLYFYWYRQILGQKVEFLVSFYNNEISEKSEIFDDQFSVERPDGSNFTLKIRSTKLEDSAMYFCASSDGVYEQYFGPGTRLTVT.

The genes are TRBV11-1 and TRBJ1-1; the D is unclear. CDR3 length: 13 amino acids. Germline lookup yields CDR1 SGHAT and CDR2 FQDESV (reference sequence). V was clipped by 3 bases and J by 3 bases, with 8 bases between them. The CDR3 DNA is TGTGCCAGCAGCTTCGGGTTGGACACTGAAGCTTTCTTT. It translates to CASSFGLDTEAFF.

CDR3: CASSYSLRSPLHF. In DNA, the CDR3 is TGTGCCAGCAGTTACTCCCTCCGATCACCCCTCCACTTT. The chain couples TRBV6-5 to TRBJ1-6; no firm D call. Between the trimmed V and J ends, which lost 0 bases and 10 bases, there was a span of 7 bases. The germline CDR1 and CDR2 sequences are MNHEY and SVGAGI. This CDR3 has 13 amino acids.

The CDR3 region is CASSVRTGDSNQPQHF. DNA of the CDR3: TGTGCCAGCAGCGTGAGGACAGGGGATAGCAATCAGCCCCAGCATTTT. V usage is TRBV5-6 and J usage is TRBJ1-5; 9 positions agree with TRBD1. The length of the CDR3 is 16 residues. Germline V gene data show CDR1 as SGHDT and CDR2 as YYEEEE. V was clipped by 4 bases and J by 0 bases; unmatched bases: 5.

This clone was seen just once. The chain couples TRBV7-3 to TRBJ2-2; 8 bases fit TRBD1. The CDR3 is 13 amino acids. CDR1 is SGHTA and CDR2 is FQGTGA in the germline V gene. V dropped 8 bases and J dropped 2; count of bases not matched to a gene: 1. For the CDR3, the DNA is TGTGCCAGCGGACAGGGCAACACCGGGGAGCTGTTTTTT. Amino acids: CASGQGNTGELFF.

The rearrangement joins TRBV7-2 to TRBJ2-7; TRBD2 matches 12 bases. The CDR3 runs 14 residues. Germline V CDR1 and CDR2: SGHTA, FQGNSA. V dropped 5 bases and J dropped 4; count of bases not matched to a gene: 3. The CDR3 DNA reads as TGTGCCAGCAGCCGACTAGCGGGGGTGTACGAGCAGTACTTC. Protein: CASSRLAGVYEQYF.

The CDR3 loop reads CASSSPFAGHSYGYTF. The CDR3 nucleotides are TGTGCCAGCAGTTCCCCATTTGCGGGACACTCCTATGGCTACACCTTC. This rearrangement joins TRBV6-6 to TRBJ1-2; D is possibly TRBD1 (6 bases). Trimming left V 4 bases short and J 4 bases short, with 19 bases between. Looked up from germline, CDR1 is MNHNY and CDR2 is SVGAGI (reference sequence). The CDR3 is 16 amino acids.

This chain uses TRBV6-5 with TRBJ1-2; D is uncertain. V shed 3 bases and J shed 4 bases, with 15 bases lying between them. The CDR3 extends over 15 amino acids. Looked up from germline, CDR1 is MNHEY and CDR2 is SVGAGI. This CDR3 reads CASSYFDGGRYGYTF. The CDR3 DNA reads as TGTGCCAGCAGTTATTTCGACGGAGGACGCTATGGCTACACCTTC.

The chain is built from TRBV7-2 and TRBJ2-3; 9 bases fit TRBD2. Germline CDR1 is SGHTA and CDR2 is FQGNSA. CDR3 length: 16 residues. Trimming cost V 2 bases and J 5 bases; bases outside gene matches: 8. The CDR3 coding sequence is TGTGCCAGCAGCTTAAAGAGCGGGGGGTCCGGAGATACGCAGTATTTT. The encoded protein is CASSLKSGGSGDTQYF.

This CDR3 reads CASSYSGQDFREQYF. Written as DNA, the CDR3 is TGTGCCAGCAGTTACTCTGGACAGGACTTTAGGGAGCAGTACTTC. The V and J genes are TRBV6-5 and TRBJ2-7, with TRBD1 matching 7 bases. The J segment lost 7 bases and the V segment lost 0 bases, leaving 9 bases of the junction unmatched. The CDR3 has 15 amino acids. CDR1 and CDR2 (germline): MNHEY, SVGAGI.

The chain combines TRBV14 with TRBJ2-5; D gene unclear. Near its end, the DNA agrees better with TRBJ2-7, so the J call may be wrong. Germline V lookup: CDR1 SGHDN, CDR2 FVKESK. The length of the CDR3 is 13 residues. As DNA, the CDR3 is TGTGCCAGCAGCCTTCGGATAACCTACGAGCAGTACTTC. Translation: CASSLRITYEQYF.

This chain links TRBV2 with TRBJ1-1, with 7 positions matching TRBD1. Unmatched junction bases numbered 2, after V lost 7 bases and J lost 0 bases. Looked up from germline, CDR1 is SNHLY and CDR2 is FYNNEI. The length of the CDR3 is 13 residues. As DNA, the CDR3 is TGTGCCAGCACGGGACAGCTGAACACTGAAGCTTTCTTT. This gives the protein CASTGQLNTEAFF.

The rearrangement joins TRBV28 to TRBJ1-2, with TRBD1 as a possible D gene (5 bases). The CDR3 sequence is 14 residues long. The V gene lost 5 bases and the J gene lost 0 bases, with 10 bases spanning the gap. Germline CDR1 and CDR2: MDHEN and SYDVKM. The CDR3 loop is CASSRGGTNYGYTF. The CDR3 bases are TGTGCCAGCAGTCGCGGGGGGACTAACTATGGCTACACCTTC.

V usage is TRBV7-9 and J usage is TRBJ2-5, with D uncertain. The V end was cut by 0 bases, the J end by 1 base, with 6 bases between. Germline CDR1 is SEHNR and CDR2 is FQNEAQ (reference sequence). The CDR3 has 14 residues. In nucleotides, the CDR3 is TGTGCCAGCAGCTTAGCGATGGGCCAAGAGACCCAGTACTTC. Encoded protein: CASSLAMGQETQYF.

The sample holds one count of this clone. J is TRBJ2-1 and V is TRBV7-3, with D possibly being TRBD1 (5 bases). Germline V lookup: CDR1 SGHTA, CDR2 FQGTGA. The CDR3 covers 13 residues. The V gene lost 1 base and the J gene lost 7 bases, with 8 bases spanning the gap. CDR3 amino acids: CASSLSRVNEQFF. In DNA form, the CDR3 reads TGTGCCAGCAGCTTAAGCAGGGTGAATGAGCAGTTCTTC.

The chain joins TRBV27 to TRBJ2-5; TRBD2 matches 10 bases. This CDR3 has 19 amino acids. V lost 3 bases to trimming and J lost 3 bases; unmatched junction nucleotides: 16. Germline V gene data show CDR1 as MNHEY and CDR2 as SMNVEV (reference sequence). CDR3 loop: CASSLSSSGGLGAEETQYF. The DNA of the CDR3 is TGTGCCAGCAGTTTGTCTTCTAGCGGGGGCTTAGGGGCCGAAGAGACCCAGTACTTC.

The V call is TRBV25-1, the J call TRBJ2-7; TRBD2 might be the D (6 bases). The germline V gene has CDR1 MGHDK and CDR2 SYGVNS. Trimming took 1 base from V and 6 from J, leaving 22 bases between them. This CDR3 comprises 17 residues. Here the CDR3 reads CASSEFSQPGTQGEQYF. The CDR3 DNA sequence: TGTGCCAGCAGTGAATTCTCCCAACCCGGGACTCAAGGCGAGCAGTACTTC.

For the CDR3, the DNA is TGTGCCAGCAGCTTAGGGGTAGGGACTACCCACGAGCAGTACTTC. This gives the protein CASSLGVGTTHEQYF. The V call is TRBV7-2, the J call TRBJ2-7; 7 bases align to TRBD2. The CDR3 covers 15 residues. J was trimmed by 5 bases and V by 1 base; bases with no gene match: 8. The germline gives CDR1 SGHTA, CDR2 FQGNSA.

This clone has more than one count but fewer than ten. V is TRBV30 and J is TRBJ2-3; 9 bases match TRBD2. The CDR3 sequence is 14 residues long. Germline trimming cut 3 bases from V and 6 bases from J; bases unmatched to any gene: 7. Germline CDR1 is GTSNPN and CDR2 is SVGIG (reference sequence). CDR3 DNA sequence: TGTGCCTGGAGCTCTAGCGGGACGTCGGATACGCAGTATTTT. This sequence encodes CAWSSSGTSDTQYF.

This clone was recorded a few times. This chain connects TRBV6-1 to TRBJ1-6, with 7 positions matching TRBD1. CDR1 and CDR2 (germline): MNHNS, SASEGT. The CDR3 has 17 amino acids. The V gene end was trimmed by 1 base and the J gene end by 2 bases; junction bases not matched to a gene: 5. CDR3 coding DNA: TGTGCCAGCAGTGAAGGAATCAGGGGGACCTATAATTCACCCCTCCACTTT. It specifies CASSEGIRGTYNSPLHF.

The chain couples TRBV6-5 to TRBJ1-2; a possible D gene is TRBD1 (5 bases). V was clipped by 6 bases and J by 8 bases, with 16 bases between them. CDR3 size: 13 residues. Germline CDR1 reads MNHEY; CDR2 reads SVGAGI. CDR3 loop: CASRTQGLQGYTF. DNA for the CDR3: TGTGCCAGCAGGACGCAGGGCTTGCAGGGCTACACCTTC.